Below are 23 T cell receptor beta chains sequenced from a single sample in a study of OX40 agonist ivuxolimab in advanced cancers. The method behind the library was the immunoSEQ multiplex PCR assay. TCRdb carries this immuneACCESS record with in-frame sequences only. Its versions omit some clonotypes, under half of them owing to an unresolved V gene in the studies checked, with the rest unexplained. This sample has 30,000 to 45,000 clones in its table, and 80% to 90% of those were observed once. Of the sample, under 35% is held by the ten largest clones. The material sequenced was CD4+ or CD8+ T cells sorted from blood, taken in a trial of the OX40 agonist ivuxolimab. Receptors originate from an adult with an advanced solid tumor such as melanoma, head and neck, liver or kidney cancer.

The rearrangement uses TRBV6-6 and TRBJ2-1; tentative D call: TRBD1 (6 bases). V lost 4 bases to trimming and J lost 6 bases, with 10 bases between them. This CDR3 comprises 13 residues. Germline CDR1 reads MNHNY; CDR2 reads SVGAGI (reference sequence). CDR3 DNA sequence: TGTGCCAGCAGTTTACAGGGATCCAATGAGCAGTTCTTC. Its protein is CASSLQGSNEQFF.

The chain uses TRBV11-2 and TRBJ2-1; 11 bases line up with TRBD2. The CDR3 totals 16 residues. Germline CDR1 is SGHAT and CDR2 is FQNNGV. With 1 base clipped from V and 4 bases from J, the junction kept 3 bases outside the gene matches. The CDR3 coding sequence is TGTGCCAGCAGCTTAGCGCGACTAGCGGGGTACAATGAGCAGTTCTTC. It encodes CASSLARLAGYNEQFF. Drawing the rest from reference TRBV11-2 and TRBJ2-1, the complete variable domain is EAGVAQSPRYKIIEKRQSVAFWCNPISGHATLYWYQQILGQGPKLLIQFQNNGVVDDSQLPKDRFSAERLKGVDSTLKIQPAKLEDSAVYLCASSLARLAGYNEQFFGPGTRLTVL.

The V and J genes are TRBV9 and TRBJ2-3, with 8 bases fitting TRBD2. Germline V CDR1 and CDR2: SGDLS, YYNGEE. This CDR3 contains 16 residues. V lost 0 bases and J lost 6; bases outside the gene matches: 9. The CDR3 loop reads CASSVANGGASDTQYF. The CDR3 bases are TGTGCCAGCAGCGTAGCTAACGGGGGGGCCTCGGATACGCAGTATTTT.

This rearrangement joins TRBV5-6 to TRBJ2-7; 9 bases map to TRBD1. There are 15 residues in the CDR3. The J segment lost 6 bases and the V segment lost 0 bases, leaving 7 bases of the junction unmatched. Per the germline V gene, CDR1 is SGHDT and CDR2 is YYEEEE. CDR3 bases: TGTGCCAGCAGCTTGGCTACGAGGACAGGGGTCGAGCAGTACTTC. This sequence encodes CASSLATRTGVEQYF.

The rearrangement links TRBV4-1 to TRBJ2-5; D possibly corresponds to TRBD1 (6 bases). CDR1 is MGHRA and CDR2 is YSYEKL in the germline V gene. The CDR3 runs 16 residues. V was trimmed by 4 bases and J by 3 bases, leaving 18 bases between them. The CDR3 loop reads CASSRNTGRGEETQYF. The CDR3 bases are TGCGCCAGCAGCCGGAACACGGGCAGGGGAGAAGAGACCCAGTACTTC.

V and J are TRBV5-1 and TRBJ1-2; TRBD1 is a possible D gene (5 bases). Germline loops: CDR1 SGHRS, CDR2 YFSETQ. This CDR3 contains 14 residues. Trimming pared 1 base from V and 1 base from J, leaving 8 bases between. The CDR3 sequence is CASSLTGDNYGYTF. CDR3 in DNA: TGCGCCAGCAGCTTGACAGGAGATAACTATGGCTACACCTTC.

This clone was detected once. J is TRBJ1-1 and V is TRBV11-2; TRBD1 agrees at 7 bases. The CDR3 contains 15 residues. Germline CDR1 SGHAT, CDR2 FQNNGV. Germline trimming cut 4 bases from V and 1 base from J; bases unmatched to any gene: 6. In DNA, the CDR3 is TGTGCCAGCAGCTCAACAGGGGCCGAGAACACTGAAGCTTTCTTT. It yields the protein CASSSTGAENTEAFF.

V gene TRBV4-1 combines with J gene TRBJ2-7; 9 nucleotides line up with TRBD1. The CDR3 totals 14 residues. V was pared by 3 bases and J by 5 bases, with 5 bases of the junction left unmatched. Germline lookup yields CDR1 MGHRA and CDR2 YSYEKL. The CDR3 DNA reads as TGCGCCAGCAGCCACGGGGACAGGGCCCACGAGCAGTACTTC. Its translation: CASSHGDRAHEQYF.

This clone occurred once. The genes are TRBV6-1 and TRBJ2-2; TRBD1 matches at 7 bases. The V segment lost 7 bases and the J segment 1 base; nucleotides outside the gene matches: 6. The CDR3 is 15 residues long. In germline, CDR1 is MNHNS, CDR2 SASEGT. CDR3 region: CASIMQGENTGELFF. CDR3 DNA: TGTGCCAGCATTATGCAGGGGGAGAACACCGGGGAGCTGTTTTTT.

CDR3 residues: CASSPQQRNTEAFF. For the CDR3, the DNA is TGTGCCAGCAGCCCCCAACAGAGGAACACTGAAGCTTTCTTT. The rearrangement links TRBV7-9 to TRBJ1-1; D unclear. CDR1 is SEHNR, CDR2 FQNEAQ, per germline (reference sequence). This CDR3 spans 14 amino acids. The V gene lost 5 bases and the J gene lost 1 base, with 11 bases spanning the gap.

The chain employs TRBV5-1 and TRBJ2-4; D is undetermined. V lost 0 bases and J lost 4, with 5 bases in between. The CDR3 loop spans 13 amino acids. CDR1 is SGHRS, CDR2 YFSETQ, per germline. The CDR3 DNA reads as TGCGCCAGCAGCTTGGAGCAGAAAAACATTCAGTACTTC. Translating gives CASSLEQKNIQYF.

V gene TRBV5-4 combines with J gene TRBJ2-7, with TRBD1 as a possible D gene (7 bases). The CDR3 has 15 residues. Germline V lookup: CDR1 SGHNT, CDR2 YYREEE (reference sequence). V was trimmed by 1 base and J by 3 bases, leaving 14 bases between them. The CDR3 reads CASSLLPGGIYEQYF. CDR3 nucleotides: TGTGCCAGCAGCTTGCTGCCAGGGGGGATCTACGAGCAGTACTTC.

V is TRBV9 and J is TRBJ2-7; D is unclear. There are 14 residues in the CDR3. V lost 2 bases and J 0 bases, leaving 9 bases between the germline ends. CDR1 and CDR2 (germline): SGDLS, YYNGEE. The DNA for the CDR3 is TGTGCCAGCAGCGTGTCCTTAAACTCCTACGAGCAGTACTTC. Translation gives CASSVSLNSYEQYF.

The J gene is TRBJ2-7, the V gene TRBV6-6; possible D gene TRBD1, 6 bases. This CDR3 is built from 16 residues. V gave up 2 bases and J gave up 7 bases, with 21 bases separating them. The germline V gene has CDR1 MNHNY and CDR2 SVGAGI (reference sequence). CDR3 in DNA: TGTGCCAGCAGTTACGGACAGTCCGTTATGTATGGTGAGCAGTACTTC. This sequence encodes CASSYGQSVMYGEQYF.

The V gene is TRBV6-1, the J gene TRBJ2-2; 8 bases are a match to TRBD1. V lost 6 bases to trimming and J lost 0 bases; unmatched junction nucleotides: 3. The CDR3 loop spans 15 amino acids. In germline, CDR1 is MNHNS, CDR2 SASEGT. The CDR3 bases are TGTGCCAGCAGCGGACAGGGATCGAACACCGGGGAGCTGTTTTTT. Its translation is CASSGQGSNTGELFF.

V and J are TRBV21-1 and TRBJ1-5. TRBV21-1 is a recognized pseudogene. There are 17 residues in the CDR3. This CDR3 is CASSILEGGISNQPQHF. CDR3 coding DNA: TGTGCCAGCAGCATTCTCGAGGGAGGGATTAGCAATCAGCCCCAGCATTTT.

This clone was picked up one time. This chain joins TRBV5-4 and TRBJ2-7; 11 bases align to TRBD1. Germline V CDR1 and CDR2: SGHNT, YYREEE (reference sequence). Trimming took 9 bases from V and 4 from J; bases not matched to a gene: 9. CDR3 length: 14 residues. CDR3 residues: CATSLGQGVYEQYF. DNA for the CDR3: TGTGCCACTTCTTTGGGACAGGGGGTATACGAGCAGTACTTC.

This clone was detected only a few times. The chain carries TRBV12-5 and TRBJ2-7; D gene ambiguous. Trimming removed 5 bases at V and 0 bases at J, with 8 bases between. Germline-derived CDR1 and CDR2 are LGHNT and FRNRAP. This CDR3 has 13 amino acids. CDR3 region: CASGTTVSYEQYF. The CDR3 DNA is TGTGCTAGTGGTACGACGGTCTCCTACGAGCAGTACTTC.

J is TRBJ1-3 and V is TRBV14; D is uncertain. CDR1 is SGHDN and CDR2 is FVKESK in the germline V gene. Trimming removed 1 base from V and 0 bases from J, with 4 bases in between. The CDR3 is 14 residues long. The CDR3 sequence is CASSQGSSGNTIYF. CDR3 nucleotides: TGTGCCAGCAGCCAAGGTAGCTCTGGAAACACCATATATTTT.

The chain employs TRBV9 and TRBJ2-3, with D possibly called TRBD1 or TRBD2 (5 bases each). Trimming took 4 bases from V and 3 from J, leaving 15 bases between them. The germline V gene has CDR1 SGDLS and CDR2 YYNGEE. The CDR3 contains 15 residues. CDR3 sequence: CASSPGPGTTDTQYF. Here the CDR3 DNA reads TGTGCCAGCAGCCCAGGGCCGGGAACTACAGATACGCAGTATTTT.

Written as DNA, the CDR3 is TGTGCCAGCAGACCAAAGACAGGCCGGCCAAACACCATATATTTT. Encoded protein: CASRPKTGRPNTIYF. This rearrangement joins TRBV6-1 to TRBJ1-3, with D perhaps matching TRBD1 (6 bases). Trimming stripped 6 bases from V and 6 bases from J, with 18 bases between. In germline, CDR1 is MNHNS, CDR2 SASEGT. There are 15 residues in the CDR3.

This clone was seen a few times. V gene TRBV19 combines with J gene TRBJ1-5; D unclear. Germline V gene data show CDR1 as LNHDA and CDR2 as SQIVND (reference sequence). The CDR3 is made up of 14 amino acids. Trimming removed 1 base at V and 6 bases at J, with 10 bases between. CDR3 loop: CASSIGSGSQPQHF. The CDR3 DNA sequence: TGTGCCAGTAGTATAGGAAGCGGGTCTCAGCCCCAGCATTTT.

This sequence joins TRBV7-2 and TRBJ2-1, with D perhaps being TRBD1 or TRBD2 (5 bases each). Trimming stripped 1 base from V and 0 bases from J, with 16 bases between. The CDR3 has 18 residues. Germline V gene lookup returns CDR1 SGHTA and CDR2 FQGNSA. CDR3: CASSLVLQYGTSYNEQFF. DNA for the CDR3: TGTGCCAGCAGCTTAGTCCTCCAGTACGGGACCTCCTACAATGAGCAGTTCTTC.